This T cell receptor (beta chain) was identified during a study of blood T cell repertoires in COVID-19. Assay used: immunoSEQ multiplex PCR; TCRdb lists only in-frame clones, some missing. The sample yields a few hundred thousand clones, more than 85% seen once. Cohort 3 donors were reported recovered after two negative PCRs, clearance, or symptom resolution. The CDR3 extends over 12 amino acids. CDR1 and CDR2 (germline): ENHRY, SYGVKD. The germline V and J ends were trimmed by 0 bases and 10 bases, with 7 bases remaining between them. This sequence originates from a woman aged 25 to 39 who had recovered from COVID-19. J is TRBJ2-1 and V is TRBV10-3, with D possibly matching TRBD2 (6 bases). The sequencing sample was made of PBMCs or T cells enriched from blood (not recorded which). The DNA of the CDR3 is TGTGCCATCAGTGAGTCCCGGGAGGAGCAGTTCTTC. Translation: CAISESREEQFF.